The 18 T cell receptor beta chains below come from one sample, sequenced in a study of T-cell reconstitution after alpha-beta-depleted transplantation in children. Construction of the TCRbeta library involved unique molecular identifiers. TCRdb recomputed calls from the PCR reads with MiXCR, one row per CDR3 protein. Of about 360,000 distinct CDR3 sequences in the sample, roughly 13% were seen once. This specimen was PBMCs, taken from the stem cell graft. The source of these receptors is a human donor who donated a stem cell graft to a child with Fanconi anemia.

There are a few counts of this clonotype. The rearrangement uses TRBV7-6 and TRBJ2-1, with 14 bases matching TRBD2. The CDR3 covers 18 residues. In germline, CDR1 is SGHVS, CDR2 FNYEAQ. Losses at the gene ends were 6 bases for V and 0 bases for J; bases not matched to a gene: 7. The CDR3 DNA sequence: TGTGCCAGCAGTCCCGGACTAGCGGGGGGCAGCTCCTACAATGAGCAGTTCTTC. The encoded protein is CASSPGLAGGSSYNEQFF. Complete variable domain (other parts from reference TRBV7-6 and TRBJ2-1): GAGVSQSPRYKVTKRGQDVALRCDPISGHVSLYWYRQALGQGPEFLTYFNYEAQQDKSGLPNDRFSAERPEGSISTLTIQRTEQRDSAMYRCASSPGLAGGSSYNEQFFGPGTRLTVL.

As for this clonotype: A read error may explain this, as a much larger clone is one base away. The chain joins TRBV28 to TRBJ2-3; no reliable D call. The length of the CDR3 is 18 residues. Germline CDR1 reads MDHEN; CDR2 reads SYDVKM. CDR3 coding DNA: TGTGCCAGCAGCTTATACGGAATGACTCAGCCTCGCACAGATACGCAGTATTTT. Translation gives CASSLYGMTQPRTDTQYF. The full variable domain, completed using reference TRBV28 and TRBJ2-3, is DVKVTQSSRYLVKRTGEKVFLECVQDMDHENMFWYRQDPGLGLRLIYFSYDVKMKEKGDIPEGYSVSREKKERFSLILESASTNQTSMYLCASSLYGMTQPRTDTQYFGPGTRLTVL.

This clonotype was observed many times. The chain has TRBV5-1 and TRBJ2-5; 8 bases match TRBD1. V trimming: 1 base; J trimming: 0 bases; junction bases outside the gene matches: 8. The length of the CDR3 is 17 residues. Germline V gene lookup returns CDR1 SGHRS and CDR2 YFSETQ. The chain's CDR3 is CASSLYGTGANQETQYF. The CDR3 region has the DNA TGCGCCAGCAGCTTGTATGGGACAGGCGCCAACCAAGAGACCCAGTACTTC.

The J gene is TRBJ2-7, the V gene TRBV19; D gene ambiguous. This CDR3 contains 14 residues. V was clipped by 3 bases and J by 0 bases, with 9 bases between them. In germline, CDR1 is LNHDA, CDR2 SQIVND (reference sequence). The CDR3 loop is CASSISLYSYEQYF. In DNA form, the CDR3 reads TGTGCCAGTAGTATTAGTTTATACTCCTACGAGCAGTACTTC.

This clonotype was observed at least ten times. A read error may produce the germline difference seen at one junction end. The CDR3 region has the DNA TGTGCTAGCAGGCAGGGACTAGGGACCGGGGAGCTGTTTTTT. It yields the protein CASRQGLGTGELFF. The chain has TRBV7-7 and TRBJ2-2; 8 bases line up with TRBD2. Germline CDR1 and CDR2: SSHAT and FNYEAQ (reference sequence). The CDR3 is 14 residues long.

The rearrangement joins TRBV11-3 to TRBJ2-3; D is uncertain. Germline lookup yields CDR1 SGHNT and CDR2 YENEEA. There are 13 residues in the CDR3. V shed 5 bases and J shed 6 bases, with 12 bases lying between them. The CDR3 region has the DNA TGTGCCAGCAGCGAAACCGGGCCTGATACGCAGTATTTT. This codes for CASSETGPDTQYF.

This clonotype was counted at least ten times. The gene calls are TRBV29-1 and TRBJ2-1; TRBD1 might be the D (6 bases). V dropped 5 bases and J dropped 8 bases, with 10 bases sitting between them. There are 11 residues in the CDR3. CDR1 and CDR2 from the germline V gene are SQVTM and ANQGSEA. DNA for the CDR3: TGCAGCGTTCGACAGGCCCATGAGCAGTTCTTC. Translated, it gives CSVRQAHEQFF.

The chain couples TRBV18 to TRBJ1-2, with D hard to call. The germline gives CDR1 KGHSH, CDR2 LQKENI. The CDR3 runs 14 residues. V was cut by 2 bases and J by 4 bases, with 11 bases left in between. The CDR3 spells CASSPSTDFYGYTF. The CDR3 DNA is TGTGCCAGCTCACCATCTACAGACTTCTATGGCTACACCTTC.

This rearrangement joins TRBV20-1 to TRBJ1-4; 7 bases map to TRBD1. After removal of 0 bases from V and 6 bases from J, the junction contained 4 bases not matched to a gene. The germline V gene encodes CDR1 DFQATT and CDR2 SNEGSKA (reference sequence). CDR3 size: 14 residues. In DNA, the CDR3 is TGCAGTGCTAGAGATCAACAGGGGTATGAAAAACTGTTTTTT. Protein sequence: CSARDQQGYEKLFF.

This clonotype was observed a few times. The genes are TRBV11-2 and TRBJ2-3, with 8 bases aligning to TRBD1. The germline gives CDR1 SGHAT, CDR2 FQNNGV. CDR3 length equals 18 residues. V trimming: 5 bases; J trimming: 2 bases; junction bases outside the gene matches: 15. The CDR3 region is CASSPSWTGFAPTDTQYF. For the CDR3, the DNA is TGTGCCAGCAGCCCAAGTTGGACAGGGTTCGCACCCACAGATACGCAGTATTTT. Drawing the rest from reference TRBV11-2 and TRBJ2-3, the complete variable domain is EAGVAQSPRYKIIEKRQSVAFWCNPISGHATLYWYQQILGQGPKLLIQFQNNGVVDDSQLPKDRFSAERLKGVDSTLKIQPAKLEDSAVYLCASSPSWTGFAPTDTQYFGPGTRLTVL.

The V gene is TRBV3-1, the J gene TRBJ1-2; D is ambiguous. From germline, CDR1 is LGHDT and CDR2 YNNKEL (reference sequence). The CDR3 loop spans 13 amino acids. Trimming shortened V by 7 bases and J by 4 bases, and 13 bases separated the two germline ends. CDR3 sequence reads: CASTLTGSYGYTF. Here the CDR3 DNA reads TGTGCCAGCACCCTTACCGGGAGCTATGGCTACACCTTC.

This clonotype has more than one count but fewer than ten. The chain links TRBV7-8 to TRBJ2-7, with D hard to call. Trimming pared 4 bases from V and 6 bases from J, leaving 10 bases between. The V gene's germline CDR1 is SGHVS and CDR2 FQNEAQ. This CDR3 has 12 residues. DNA for the CDR3: TGTGCCAGCAGCTCCCCCCGGGCCGAGCAGTACTTC. Its protein is CASSSPRAEQYF.

This clonotype occurred a few times. In nucleotides, the CDR3 is TGTGCCAGTCGGCTGATGACAGGGGGGTACGAGCAGTACGTC. The encoded protein is CASRLMTGGYEQYV. The J gene is TRBJ2-7, the V gene TRBV6-1, with 9 bases matching TRBD1. The CDR3 length is 14 residues. Losses at the gene ends were 9 bases for V and 4 bases for J; bases not matched to a gene: 10. Germline CDR1 is MNHNS and CDR2 is SASEGT.

This chain joins TRBV20-1 and TRBJ1-1, with D unclear. Germline V gene lookup returns CDR1 DFQATT and CDR2 SNEGSKA (reference sequence). CDR3 length equals 20 residues. V lost 0 bases and J 5 bases, leaving 31 bases between the germline ends. In DNA, the CDR3 is TGCAGTGCTAGAGATGGGATCGGGAGGGATTTATGGGCACCACCGACTGAAGCTTTCTTT. This translates into CSARDGIGRDLWAPPTEAFF.

This clonotype was observed many times. The chain links TRBV6-2 or TRBV6-3 to TRBJ2-1, with a possible D match to TRBD1 (6 bases). CDR3 size: 13 residues. Trimming cost V 2 bases and J 12 bases, with 14 bases left between them. CDR1 is MNHEY and CDR2 is SVGEGT in the germline V gene. CDR3 sequence (DNA): TGTGCCAGCAGTTACCAAAGGGGGATTACGCAGTTCTTC. Encoded protein: CASSYQRGITQFF.

The V and J genes are TRBV2 and TRBJ1-2; D is uncertain. Germline values: CDR1 SNHLY, CDR2 FYNNEI. Trimming stripped 3 bases from V and 8 bases from J, with 16 bases between. The CDR3 covers 14 residues. The CDR3 protein is CASSETRVLGGYTF. For the CDR3, the DNA is TGTGCCAGCAGTGAGACCCGCGTTCTAGGCGGCTACACCTTC.

This clonotype was counted between two and nine times. The chain uses TRBV6-5 and TRBJ1-4, with 11 bases identical to TRBD1. V dropped 4 bases and J dropped 9; count of bases not matched to a gene: 7. This CDR3 is 15 amino acids long. Germline V lookup: CDR1 MNHEY, CDR2 SVGAGI. The CDR3: CASSSRDRGRQKLFF. CDR3 sequence (DNA): TGTGCCAGCAGTTCGCGGGACAGGGGGAGGCAAAAACTGTTTTTT.

In its sample, this clonotype was seen many times. The chain couples TRBV10-3 to TRBJ2-7; 10 bases line up with TRBD1. Looked up from germline, CDR1 is ENHRY and CDR2 is SYGVKD. J lost 1 base, V lost 0 bases, and 0 bases had no gene match. This CDR3 comprises 15 residues. The CDR3: CAISESDRGSYEQYV. CDR3 coding DNA: TGTGCCATCAGTGAGTCGGACAGGGGGTCCTACGAGCAGTACGTC.